This T cell receptor beta chain was sequenced during a study of T cells in Graves' hyperthyroidism and ophthalmopathy. Study conclusions and caveats: Using 13 V-J features, a model discriminated ophthalmopathy from stable hyperthyroidism.

RNA transcripts provided the source from which TCR beta CDR3 regions were amplified. TCR CDR3 underwent first-round RT-PCR with the HTBI primer set. TCRdb reprocessed the multiplex PCR reads with MiXCR, giving one entry per CDR3 protein. The sample gives over 500,000 distinct CDR3 sequences, 46% of which show up once; about 40% is in the top ten. Clinical symptoms, serum thyroxine and TRAb, thyroid ultrasound and orbital computed tomography were used for the diagnoses. This clonotype was found a few times. Antigen specificity is unknown. Germline V gives CDR1 SNHLY, CDR2 FYNNEI. The CDR3 consists of 12 residues.

The material sequenced was peripheral blood or thyroid tissue (not recorded which). This receptor was identified in an adult woman with Graves' disease, either hyperthyroidism or ophthalmopathy (not recorded which). This chain uses TRBV2 with TRBJ1-2; 7 bases line up with TRBD1. The chain's CDR3 is CAAEWDSFGYTF. CDR3 DNA sequence: TGTGCTGCTGAATGGGACAGTTTCGGCTACACCTTC.